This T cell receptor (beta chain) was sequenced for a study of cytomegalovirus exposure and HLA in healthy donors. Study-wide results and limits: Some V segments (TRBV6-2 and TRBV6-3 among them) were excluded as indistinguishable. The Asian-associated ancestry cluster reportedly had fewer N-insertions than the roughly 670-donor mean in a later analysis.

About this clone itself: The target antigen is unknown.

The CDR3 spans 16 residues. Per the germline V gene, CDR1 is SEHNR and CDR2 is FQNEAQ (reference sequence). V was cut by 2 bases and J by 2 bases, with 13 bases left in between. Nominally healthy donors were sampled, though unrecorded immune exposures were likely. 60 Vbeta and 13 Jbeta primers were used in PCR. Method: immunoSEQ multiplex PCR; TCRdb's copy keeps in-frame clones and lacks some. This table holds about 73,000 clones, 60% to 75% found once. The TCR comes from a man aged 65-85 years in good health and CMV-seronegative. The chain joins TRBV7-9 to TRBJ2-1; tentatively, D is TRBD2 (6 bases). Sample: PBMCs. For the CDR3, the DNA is TGTGCCAGCAGCTTAAAACGGTCGGGGGCCTACAATGAGCAGTTCTTC. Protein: CASSLKRSGAYNEQFF.